These 23 T cell receptor beta chains originate from one sample sequenced in a study of vaccination and CD4 T cells after COVID-19. These TCRs' antigens remain unknown. Cultured CD4+ T cell DNA was sequenced using the Oncomine TCR Beta short-read assay. In TCRdb, the PCR reads were re-called with MiXCR into one record per CDR3 protein. The sample records about 18,000 distinct CDR3 sequences, around 48% being singletons. Documented treatment: approximately nine-day PBMC culture with coronavirus spike peptide pools or control peptides (ViraFEST assay). Sequenced here: CD4+ T cells from blood, cultured in vitro, sampled before SARS-CoV-2 vaccination. The receptors originated from a human donor who had recovered from COVID-19.

This clonotype was observed a handful of times. CDR3 loop: CSARNVRGVSTDTQYF. The CDR3 DNA is TGCAGTGCTAGGAACGTCAGGGGGGTAAGCACAGATACGCAGTATTTT. The J gene is TRBJ2-3, the V gene TRBV20-1, with a possible D match to TRBD1 (7 bases). CDR3 size: 16 residues. Germline CDR1 is DFQATT and CDR2 is SNEGSKA (reference sequence). With 3 bases removed from V and 0 bases from J, the gap between germline ends came to 16 bases.

This clonotype has a single count. The chain links TRBV29-1 to TRBJ2-5; no clear D. The CDR3 runs to 11 residues. Germline V gives CDR1 SQVTM, CDR2 ANQGSEA. Trimming left V 4 bases short and J 5 bases short, with 8 bases between. CDR3 protein: CSVVQIETQYF. CDR3 DNA sequence: TGCAGCGTTGTCCAGATTGAGACCCAGTACTTC.

V is TRBV20-1 and J is TRBJ2-1; TRBD2 agrees at 7 bases. J was trimmed by 6 bases and V by 2 bases; bases with no gene match: 7. Germline loops: CDR1 DFQATT, CDR2 SNEGSKA (reference sequence). The CDR3 is made up of 14 amino acids. The CDR3 protein is CSARRSSGRNEQFF. CDR3 nucleotides: TGCAGTGCTAGAAGGTCTAGCGGACGCAATGAGCAGTTCTTC.

This sequence joins TRBV19 and TRBJ1-5; possible D gene TRBD1, 6 bases. Germline V gene lookup returns CDR1 LNHDA and CDR2 SQIVND (reference sequence). The CDR3 is 16 residues long. Trimming removed 5 bases from V and 5 bases from J, with 19 bases in between. For the CDR3, the DNA is TGTGCCAGTAGTTCCCCGGTAGGGAGGGGGGATCAGCCCCAGCATTTT. This encodes CASSSPVGRGDQPQHF. Based on the CDR3 plus reference TRBV19 and TRBJ1-5, the full variable domain is DGGITQSPKYLFRKEGQNVTLSCEQNLNHDAMYWYRQDPGQGLRLIYYSQIVNDFQKGDIAEGYSVSREKKESFPLTVTSAQKNPTAFYLCASSSPVGRGDQPQHFGDGTRLSIL.

This clonotype was recorded a few times. J is TRBJ1-1 and V is TRBV11-3; D is perhaps TRBD1 (5 bases). Between the trimmed V and J ends, which lost 0 bases and 11 bases, there was a span of 10 bases. Germline V CDR1 and CDR2: SGHNT, YENEEA. The CDR3 covers 12 residues. Here the CDR3 DNA reads TGTGCCAGCAGCTTAGATACCGCAGGGGCTTTCTTT. Its protein is CASSLDTAGAFF.

The chain combines TRBV6-1 with TRBJ1-1; tentative D call: TRBD1 (5 bases). From germline, CDR1 is MNHNS and CDR2 SASEGT. V was shortened by 6 bases and J by 4 bases, with 12 bases between the two germline ends. This CDR3 has 13 residues. In DNA form, the CDR3 reads TGTGCCAGCAGGGACCGAGGGACCACTGAAGCTTTCTTT. Protein product: CASRDRGTTEAFF.

The CDR3 nucleotides read TGTGCCAGCAATAGAGATGGGAGCTCCTACGAGCAGTACTTC. Amino acid sequence: CASNRDGSSYEQYF. The chain uses TRBV6-2 or TRBV6-3 and TRBJ2-7, with TRBD2 as a possible D gene (5 bases). The CDR3 sequence is 14 residues long. Germline V gives CDR1 MNHEY, CDR2 SVGEGT. V gave up 7 bases and J gave up 0 bases, with 13 bases separating them.

The chain employs TRBV27 and TRBJ2-5; 8 positions match TRBD1. Germline trimming cut 4 bases from V and 5 bases from J; bases unmatched to any gene: 6. This CDR3 has 14 amino acids. Germline V lookup: CDR1 MNHEY, CDR2 SMNVEV (reference sequence). DNA of the CDR3: TGTGCCAGCAGTTCGTTGCCAGGGGGCGAGACCCAGTACTTC. Its translation: CASSSLPGGETQYF.

This chain links TRBV2 with TRBJ1-5; D not resolved. Germline V CDR1 and CDR2: SNHLY, FYNNEI. The length of the CDR3 is 17 residues. The ends were cut back, 6 bases at V and 2 bases at J, with 20 bases in the middle. The CDR3 nucleotides read TGTGCCAGCAGGAGGGCCGGGAAACCAAGGGGCAATCAGCCCCAGCATTTT. This codes for CASRRAGKPRGNQPQHF.

The chain is built from TRBV7-2 and TRBJ1-1; no firm D call. The CDR3 consists of 15 residues. Per the germline V gene, CDR1 is SGHTA and CDR2 is FQGNSA. Between the trimmed V and J ends, which lost 4 bases and 2 bases, there was a span of 14 bases. CDR3 nucleotides: TGTGCCAGCAGCTCCAGGACCGACCTTAACACTGAAGCTTTCTTT. Translation: CASSSRTDLNTEAFF.

The chain couples TRBV7-2 to TRBJ2-7; D is unclear. Germline V CDR1 and CDR2: SGHTA, FQGNSA. CDR3 size: 16 residues. V was clipped by 4 bases and J by 2 bases, with 18 bases between them. CDR3 sequence: CASSSPTVSPPYEQYF. CDR3 nucleotide sequence: TGTGCCAGCAGCTCCCCCACGGTGAGCCCTCCCTACGAGCAGTACTTC.

The sample holds a few counts of this clonotype. Here the CDR3 reads CASSPGTSGTQYF. In DNA form, the CDR3 reads TGTGCCAGCAGCCCCGGGACTAGCGGGACCCAGTACTTC. This sequence joins TRBV7-2 and TRBJ2-5; 11 positions match TRBD2. The CDR3 runs 13 residues. Germline assignment: CDR1 SGHTA and CDR2 FQGNSA. V was pared by 5 bases and J by 7 bases, with 3 bases of the junction left unmatched.

The chain has TRBV7-8 and TRBJ1-2, with D perhaps TRBD1 (6 bases). The V gene's germline CDR1 is SGHVS and CDR2 FQNEAQ. The ends were cut back, 5 bases at V and 5 bases at J, with 15 bases in the middle. The length of the CDR3 is 14 residues. CDR3: CASSEEWGPYGYTF. CDR3 bases: TGTGCCAGCAGCGAAGAATGGGGGCCATATGGCTACACCTTC.

V and J are TRBV5-4 and TRBJ2-5, with D possibly being TRBD1 or TRBD2 (6 bases each). There are 15 residues in the CDR3. Germline CDR1 and CDR2: SGHNT and YYREEE (reference sequence). Between the trimmed V and J ends, which lost 4 bases and 5 bases, there was a span of 18 bases. CDR3 loop: CASSRGLGISETQYF. In DNA, the CDR3 is TGTGCCAGCAGCCGGGGGCTTGGGATTAGCGAGACCCAGTACTTC.

J is TRBJ1-1 and V is TRBV11-3; 8 nucleotides match TRBD1. The CDR3 length is 13 residues. Germline assignment: CDR1 SGHNT and CDR2 YENEEA. V dropped 5 bases and J dropped 7; count of bases not matched to a gene: 6. The CDR3 coding sequence is TGTGCCAGCAGCCGAGAAGACAGGGGTGAAGCTTTCTTT. Its protein is CASSREDRGEAFF.

Only a few counts were recorded for this clonotype. This chain uses TRBV7-2 with TRBJ1-2; 7 bases map to TRBD1. The V gene end was trimmed by 3 bases and the J gene end by 2 bases; junction bases not matched to a gene: 3. The germline gives CDR1 SGHTA, CDR2 FQGNSA. This CDR3 has 14 residues. CDR3 region: CASSFNRGNYGYTF. DNA for the CDR3: TGTGCCAGCAGCTTTAACAGGGGCAACTATGGCTACACCTTC.

To note about this clonotype: A read error may produce the germline difference seen at one junction end. The J gene is TRBJ1-6, the V gene TRBV20-1; D call uncertain. Germline lookup yields CDR1 DFQATT and CDR2 SNEGSKA (reference sequence). The CDR3 covers 17 residues. In DNA form, the CDR3 reads TGCAGTGCTAGAGAAGTAGGGTCGAGCTCCTATAATTCACCCCCCCACTTT. Encoded protein: CSAREVGSSSYNSPPHF.

The rearrangement joins TRBV6-5 to TRBJ1-1; 8 nucleotides match TRBD1. Germline CDR1 reads MNHEY; CDR2 reads SVGAGI. V dropped 4 bases and J dropped 7; count of bases not matched to a gene: 14. This CDR3 region has 16 residues. CDR3 bases: TGTGCCAGCAGTTCCCTCAGGGGGCGCGAGCGGATTGAAGCTTTCTTT. This gives the protein CASSSLRGRERIEAFF.

The chain joins TRBV20-1 to TRBJ1-6; TRBD1 is a possible D gene (6 bases). The germline gives CDR1 DFQATT, CDR2 SNEGSKA (reference sequence). V gave up 5 bases and J gave up 5 bases, with 13 bases separating them. There are 14 residues in the CDR3. The CDR3 spells CSARNRVDNSPLHF. CDR3 sequence (DNA): TGCAGTGCTCGAAACAGGGTAGATAATTCACCCCTCCACTTT.

This clonotype is a singleton in its sample. The chain is built from TRBV7-8 and TRBJ2-1, with a possible D match to TRBD2 (7 bases). Trimming took 5 bases from V and 6 from J, leaving 11 bases between them. This CDR3 comprises 13 residues. CDR1 SGHVS and CDR2 FQNEAQ come from the germline V gene. This CDR3 is CASSAGGPNEQFF. CDR3 in DNA: TGTGCCAGCAGCGCCGGGGGGCCCAATGAGCAGTTCTTC. Full variable domain (rest looked up from reference TRBV7-8 and TRBJ2-1): GAGVSQSPRYKVAKRGQDVALRCDPISGHVSLFWYQQALGQGPEFLTYFQNEAQLDKSGLPSDRFFAERPEGSVSTLKIQRTQQEDSAVYLCASSAGGPNEQFFGPGTRLTVL.

J is TRBJ2-7 and V is TRBV7-2; TRBD2 matches 8 bases. Germline lookup yields CDR1 SGHTA and CDR2 FQGNSA. Trimming took 5 bases from V and 0 from J; bases not matched to a gene: 3. The CDR3 is 14 residues long. Here the CDR3 reads CASSRGGSSYEQYF. The CDR3 bases are TGTGCCAGCAGCCGGGGGGGGAGCTCCTACGAGCAGTACTTC.

This clonotype was counted a few times. V and J are TRBV28 and TRBJ1-5; a possible D gene is TRBD1 (5 bases). Germline CDR1 reads MDHEN; CDR2 reads SYDVKM. The CDR3 spans 16 residues. V shed 3 bases and J shed 0 bases, with 12 bases lying between them. The CDR3 loop reads CASSLEGMVSNQPQHF. The CDR3 DNA reads as TGTGCCAGCAGTTTGGAGGGGATGGTTAGCAATCAGCCCCAGCATTTT.

The rearrangement joins TRBV20-1 to TRBJ2-3; no clear D gene. Per the germline V gene, CDR1 is DFQATT and CDR2 is SNEGSKA (reference sequence). The CDR3 totals 12 residues. Trimming cost V 3 bases and J 4 bases, with 8 bases left between them. The CDR3 DNA reads TGCAGTGCTAGCGCGCAGGCAGATACGCAGTATTTT. This gives the protein CSASAQADTQYF.